This TCR beta chain is drawn from a study of cytomegalovirus exposure and HLA in healthy donors. Primers for the PCR totalled 60 Vbeta and 13 Jbeta. Data came from immunoSEQ multiplex PCR; TCRdb stores just in-frame clones and leaves some out. This table holds about 140,000 clones, over 70% found once. The CDR3 has 13 amino acids. Germline V gives CDR1 SGHKS, CDR2 YYEKEE (reference sequence). Trimming took 7 bases from V and 0 from J, leaving 10 bases between them. The TCR originated in a man in his late teens or twenties in good health and CMV-seronegative. V usage is TRBV5-5 and J usage is TRBJ1-1; the D is unclear. Sequenced material: PBMCs. For the CDR3, the DNA is TGTGCCAGCTTCCGAGACTTGAACACTGAAGCTTTCTTT. The encoded protein is CASFRDLNTEAFF.